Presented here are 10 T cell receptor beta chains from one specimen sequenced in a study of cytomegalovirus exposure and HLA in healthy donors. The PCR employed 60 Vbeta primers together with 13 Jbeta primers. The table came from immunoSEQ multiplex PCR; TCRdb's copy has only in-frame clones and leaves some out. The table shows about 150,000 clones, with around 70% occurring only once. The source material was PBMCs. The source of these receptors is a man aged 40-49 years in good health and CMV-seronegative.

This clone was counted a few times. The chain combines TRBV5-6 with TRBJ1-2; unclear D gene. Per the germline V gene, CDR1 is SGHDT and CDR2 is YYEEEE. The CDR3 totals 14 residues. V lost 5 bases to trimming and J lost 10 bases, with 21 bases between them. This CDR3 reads CASSPITGQRDYTF. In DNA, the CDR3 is TGTGCCAGCAGTCCAATTACCGGGCAGCGGGACTACACCTTC. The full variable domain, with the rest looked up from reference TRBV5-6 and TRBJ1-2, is DAGVTQSPTHLIKTRGQQVTLRCSPKSGHDTVSWYQQALGQGPQFIFQYYEEEERQRGNFPDRFSGHQFPNYSSELNVNALLLGDSALYLCASSPITGQRDYTFGSGTRLTVV.

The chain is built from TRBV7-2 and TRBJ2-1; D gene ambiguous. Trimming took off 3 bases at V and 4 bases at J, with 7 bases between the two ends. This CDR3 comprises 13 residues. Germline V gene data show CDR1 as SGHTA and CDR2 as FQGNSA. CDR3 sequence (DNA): TGTGCCAGCAGCTTTGACTTGTACAATGAGCAGTTCTTC. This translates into CASSFDLYNEQFF.

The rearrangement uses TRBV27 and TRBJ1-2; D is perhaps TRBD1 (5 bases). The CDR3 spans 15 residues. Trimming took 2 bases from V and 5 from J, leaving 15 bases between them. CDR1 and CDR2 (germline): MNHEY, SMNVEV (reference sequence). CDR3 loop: CASSLVGREKYGYTF. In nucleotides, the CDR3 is TGTGCCAGCAGTTTAGTTGGCAGGGAAAAATATGGCTACACCTTC.

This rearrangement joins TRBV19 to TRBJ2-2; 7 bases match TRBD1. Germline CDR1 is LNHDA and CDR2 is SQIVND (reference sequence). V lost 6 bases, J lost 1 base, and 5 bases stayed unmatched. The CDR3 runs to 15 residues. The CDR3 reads CASRGRTGNTGELFF. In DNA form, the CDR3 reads TGTGCCAGTAGAGGCCGGACAGGGAACACCGGGGAGCTGTTTTTT. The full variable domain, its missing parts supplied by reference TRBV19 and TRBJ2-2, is DGGITQSPKYLFRKEGQNVTLSCEQNLNHDAMYWYRQDPGQGLRLIYYSQIVNDFQKGDIAEGYSVSREKKESFPLTVTSAQKNPTAFYLCASRGRTGNTGELFFGEGSRLTVL.

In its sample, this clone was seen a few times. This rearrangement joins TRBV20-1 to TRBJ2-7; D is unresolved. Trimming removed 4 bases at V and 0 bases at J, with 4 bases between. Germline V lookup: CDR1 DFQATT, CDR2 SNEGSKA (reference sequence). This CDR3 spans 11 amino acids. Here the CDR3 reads CSAINSYEQYF. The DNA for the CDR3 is TGCAGTGCTATAAACTCCTACGAGCAGTACTTC.

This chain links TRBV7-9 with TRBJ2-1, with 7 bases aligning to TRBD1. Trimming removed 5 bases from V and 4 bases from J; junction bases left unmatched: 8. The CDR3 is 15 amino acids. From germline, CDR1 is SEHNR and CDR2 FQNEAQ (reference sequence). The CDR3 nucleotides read TGTGCCAGCAGCACCAGACAGGGTTTGTACAATGAGCAGTTCTTC. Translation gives CASSTRQGLYNEQFF.

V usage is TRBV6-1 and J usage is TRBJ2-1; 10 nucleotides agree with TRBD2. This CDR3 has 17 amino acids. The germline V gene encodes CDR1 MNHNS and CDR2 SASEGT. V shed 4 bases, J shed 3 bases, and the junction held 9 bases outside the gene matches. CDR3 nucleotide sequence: TGTGCCAGCAGTGCCCCAAGCGGGGGGGCGGTCTACAATGAGCAGTTCTTC. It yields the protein CASSAPSGGAVYNEQFF.

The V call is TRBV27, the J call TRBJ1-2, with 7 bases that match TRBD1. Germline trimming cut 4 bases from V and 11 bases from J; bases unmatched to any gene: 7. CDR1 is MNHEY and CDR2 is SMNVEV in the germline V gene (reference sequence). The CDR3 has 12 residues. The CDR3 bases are TGTGCCAGCAGTTCTGACAGGGTTGGTTACACCTTC. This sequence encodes CASSSDRVGYTF.

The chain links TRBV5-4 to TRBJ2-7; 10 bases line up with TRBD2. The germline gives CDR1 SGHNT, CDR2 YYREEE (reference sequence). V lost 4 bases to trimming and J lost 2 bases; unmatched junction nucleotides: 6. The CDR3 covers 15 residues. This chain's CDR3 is CASSPELAGPYEQYF. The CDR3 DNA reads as TGTGCCAGCAGCCCCGAACTAGCGGGACCCTACGAGCAGTACTTC.

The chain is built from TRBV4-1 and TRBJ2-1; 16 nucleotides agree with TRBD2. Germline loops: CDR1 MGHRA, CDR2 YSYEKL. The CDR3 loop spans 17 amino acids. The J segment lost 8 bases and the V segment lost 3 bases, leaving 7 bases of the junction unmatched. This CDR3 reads CASSHRRGTSGRDEQFF. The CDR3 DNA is TGCGCCAGCAGCCATAGGAGGGGGACTAGCGGGAGGGATGAGCAGTTCTTC.